This T cell receptor beta chain was captured in a study of blood T cell repertoires in COVID-19. Study-wide background: Italy, Spain and the United States were the sources of the convalescent and acute COVID-19 samples.

The assay was immunoSEQ multiplex PCR, and TCRdb's table has in-frame clones only and misses some. The sample lists under 250,000 clones; roughly 80% were seen once. V shed 6 bases and J 2 bases; nucleotides not matched to a gene: 5. The CDR3 is 16 amino acids. Germline CDR1 is MGHDK and CDR2 is SYGVNS. Categorization into cohorts depended on clinical history that participants reported. The sequenced sample consisted of PBMCs or T cells enriched from blood (not recorded which). J is TRBJ2-2 and V is TRBV25-1, with 11 bases lining up with TRBD1. The receptor's source is a woman aged 40 to 50 with acute COVID-19. CDR3 in amino acids: CASSRGQGANTGELFF. CDR3 sequence (DNA): TGTGCCAGCAGCCGCGGACAGGGGGCTAACACCGGGGAGCTGTTTTTT.